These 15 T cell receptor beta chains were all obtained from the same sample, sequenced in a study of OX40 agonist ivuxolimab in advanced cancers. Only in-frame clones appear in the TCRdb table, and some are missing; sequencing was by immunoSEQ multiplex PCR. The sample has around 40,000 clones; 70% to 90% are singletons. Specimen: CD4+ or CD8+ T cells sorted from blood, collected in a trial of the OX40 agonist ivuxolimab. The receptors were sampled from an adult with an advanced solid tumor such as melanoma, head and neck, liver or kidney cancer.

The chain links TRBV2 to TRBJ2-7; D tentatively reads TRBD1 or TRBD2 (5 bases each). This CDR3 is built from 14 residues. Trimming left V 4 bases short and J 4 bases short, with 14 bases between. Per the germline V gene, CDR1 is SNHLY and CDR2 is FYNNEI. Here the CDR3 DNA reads TGTGCCAGCAGTGCCCACGGGGCTTCATACGAGCAGTACTTC. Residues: CASSAHGASYEQYF.

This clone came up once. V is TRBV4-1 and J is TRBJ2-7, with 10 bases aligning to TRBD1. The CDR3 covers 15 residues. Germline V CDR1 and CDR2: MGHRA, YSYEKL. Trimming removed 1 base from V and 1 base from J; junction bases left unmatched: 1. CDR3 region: CASSQGQGASYEQYF. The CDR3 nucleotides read TGCGCCAGCAGCCAAGGACAGGGGGCTTCCTACGAGCAGTACTTC.

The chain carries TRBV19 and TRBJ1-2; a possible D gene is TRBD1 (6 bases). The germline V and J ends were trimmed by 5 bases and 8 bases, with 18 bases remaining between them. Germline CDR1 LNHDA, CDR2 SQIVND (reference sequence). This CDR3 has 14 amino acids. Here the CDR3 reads CASSVTQGRGGYTF. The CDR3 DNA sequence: TGTGCCAGTAGTGTAACCCAGGGGAGAGGCGGCTACACCTTC.

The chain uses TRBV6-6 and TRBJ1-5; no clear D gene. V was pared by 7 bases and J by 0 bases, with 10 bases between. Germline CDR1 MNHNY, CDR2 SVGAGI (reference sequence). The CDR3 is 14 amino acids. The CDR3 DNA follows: TGTGCCAGCACCCAAGAGATTAGCAATCAGCCCCAGCATTTT. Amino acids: CASTQEISNQPQHF.

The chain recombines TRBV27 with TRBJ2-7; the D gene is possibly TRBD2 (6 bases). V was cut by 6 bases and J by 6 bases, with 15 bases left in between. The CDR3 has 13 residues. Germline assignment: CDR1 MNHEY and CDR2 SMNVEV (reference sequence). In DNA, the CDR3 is TGTGCCAGCAGGGCGGGACTCCCAAGCGAGCAGTACTTC. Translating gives CASRAGLPSEQYF.

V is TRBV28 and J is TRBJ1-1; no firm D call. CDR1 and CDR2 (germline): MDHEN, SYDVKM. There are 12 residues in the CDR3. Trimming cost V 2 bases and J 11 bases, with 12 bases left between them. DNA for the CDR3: TGTGCCAGCAGTTTAATCGGAATCGGGGCTTTCTTT. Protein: CASSLIGIGAFF. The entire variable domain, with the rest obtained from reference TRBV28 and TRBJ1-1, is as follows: DVKVTQSSRYLVKRTGEKVFLECVQDMDHENMFWYRQDPGLGLRLIYFSYDVKMKEKGDIPEGYSVSREKKERFSLILESASTNQTSMYLCASSLIGIGAFFGQGTRLTVV.

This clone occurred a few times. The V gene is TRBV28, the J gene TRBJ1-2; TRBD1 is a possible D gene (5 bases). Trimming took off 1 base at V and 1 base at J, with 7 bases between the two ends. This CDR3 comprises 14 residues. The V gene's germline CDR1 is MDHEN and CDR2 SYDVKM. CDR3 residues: CASSLSGVNYGYTF. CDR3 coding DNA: TGTGCCAGCAGTTTATCGGGGGTTAACTATGGCTACACCTTC.

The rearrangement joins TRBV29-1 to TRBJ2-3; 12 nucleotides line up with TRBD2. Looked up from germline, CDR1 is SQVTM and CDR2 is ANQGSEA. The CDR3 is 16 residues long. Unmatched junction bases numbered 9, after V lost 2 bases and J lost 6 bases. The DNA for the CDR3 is TGCAGCGTTGAACTAGCGGGGGGGCGTCTCCCCGATACGCAGTATTTT. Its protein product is CSVELAGGRLPDTQYF.

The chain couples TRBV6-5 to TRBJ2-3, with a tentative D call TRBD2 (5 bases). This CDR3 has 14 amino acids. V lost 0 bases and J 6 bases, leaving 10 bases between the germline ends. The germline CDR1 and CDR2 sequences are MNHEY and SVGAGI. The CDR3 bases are TGTGCCAGCAGTTACTCAAGCCTAGCCGATACGCAGTATTTT. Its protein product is CASSYSSLADTQYF.

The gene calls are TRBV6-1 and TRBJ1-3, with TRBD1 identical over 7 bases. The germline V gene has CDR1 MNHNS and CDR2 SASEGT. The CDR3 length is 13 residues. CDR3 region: CAINRGSGNTIYF. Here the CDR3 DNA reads TGTGCGATCAACAGGGGATCTGGAAACACCATATATTTT.

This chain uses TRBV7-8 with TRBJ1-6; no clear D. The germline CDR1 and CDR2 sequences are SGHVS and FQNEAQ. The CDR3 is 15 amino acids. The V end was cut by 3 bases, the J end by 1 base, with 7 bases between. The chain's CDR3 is CASSFLGSYNSPLHF. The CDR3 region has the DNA TGTGCCAGCAGCTTTCTAGGTTCCTATAATTCACCCCTCCACTTT.

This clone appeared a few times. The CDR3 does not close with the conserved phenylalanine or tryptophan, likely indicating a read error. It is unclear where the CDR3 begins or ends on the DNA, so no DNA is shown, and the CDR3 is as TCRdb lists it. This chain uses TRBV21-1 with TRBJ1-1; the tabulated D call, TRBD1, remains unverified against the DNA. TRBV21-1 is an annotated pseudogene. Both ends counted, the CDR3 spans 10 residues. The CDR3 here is CASSRGTGRS.

CDR3 in DNA: TGTGCCAGCAGTGAAGTGGGGATCACAGATACGCAGTATTTT. Translation gives CASSEVGITDTQYF. The chain couples TRBV6-1 to TRBJ2-3; D remains ambiguous. The CDR3 is 14 residues long. Trimming pared 1 base from V and 2 bases from J, leaving 7 bases between. Germline-derived CDR1 and CDR2 are MNHNS and SASEGT.

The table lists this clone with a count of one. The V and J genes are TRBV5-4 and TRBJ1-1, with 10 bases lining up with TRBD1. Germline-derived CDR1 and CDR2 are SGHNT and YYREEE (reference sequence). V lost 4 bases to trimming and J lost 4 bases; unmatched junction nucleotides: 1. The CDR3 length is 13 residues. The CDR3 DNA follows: TGTGCCAGCAGCCGGACAGGGGGCACTGAAGCTTTCTTT. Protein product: CASSRTGGTEAFF.

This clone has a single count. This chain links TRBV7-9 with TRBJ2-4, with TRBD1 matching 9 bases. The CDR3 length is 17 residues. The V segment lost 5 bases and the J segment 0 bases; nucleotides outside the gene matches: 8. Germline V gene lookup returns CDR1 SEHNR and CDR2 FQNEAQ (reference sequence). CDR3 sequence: CASSRDRAPLAKNIQYF. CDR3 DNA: TGTGCCAGCAGCCGGGACAGGGCTCCGTTAGCCAAAAACATTCAGTACTTC.